This T cell receptor beta chain was sequenced in a study of T cell responses to AZD1222 COVID-19 vaccine. Broader study findings: Vaccine-related CD4 TCRs covered spike, predominating at 160-218 and 743-854. A mostly white British donor set with more females was recruited, and clonal diversity was possibly underestimated. Breadth and depth of Spike-specific TCRs rose after two AZD1222 doses. Repertoires were collected only later (after the peak T cell response had occurred).

Assay: immunoSEQ multiplex PCR; the TCRdb copy retains only in-frame clones and omits some. The top ten hold 2.2% of the sample, which has 85,000 to 90,000 clones, roughly nine tenths seen once. Germline CDR1 reads LNHDA; CDR2 reads SQIVND (reference sequence). This CDR3 comprises 15 residues. The junction had 8 bases not matched to a gene; V was cut back by 4 bases and J by 5 bases. Comment on this clone: Its antigen is unidentified.

The rearrangement joins TRBV19 to TRBJ2-5; 9 nucleotides match TRBD2. The sample was peripheral blood, taken on day 0 of AZD1222 vaccination. This receptor was taken from an adult in good health. The CDR3 region is CASSSIAGGRETQYF. In nucleotides, the CDR3 is TGTGCCAGTAGTAGCATTGCGGGGGGGCGCGAGACCCAGTACTTC.